Shown below are 32 T cell receptor beta chains from a single sample sequenced in a study of blood T cell repertoires in COVID-19. TCRdb keeps only in-frame clones here, not all; method: immunoSEQ multiplex PCR. The sample has over 100,000 clones, approximately 84% seen once; the top ten hold 26%. The sequencing input was peripheral blood. The receptors here all came from a man aged 60-69 years with acute or convalescent COVID-19.

This clone was recorded only once. The chain recombines TRBV15 with TRBJ2-7, with 15 bases lining up with TRBD2. CDR3 length: 15 amino acids. V lost 4 bases to trimming and J lost 4 bases; unmatched junction nucleotides: 2. The V gene's germline CDR1 is LNHNV and CDR2 YYDKDF (reference sequence). This chain's CDR3 is CATSTGLAGGYEQYF. The CDR3 DNA reads as TGTGCCACCAGCACCGGACTAGCGGGAGGGTACGAGCAGTACTTC.

J is TRBJ2-1 and V is TRBV19; D is unclear. CDR3 length: 14 amino acids. Germline-derived CDR1 and CDR2 are LNHDA and SQIVND (reference sequence). V was cut by 5 bases and J by 1 base, with 9 bases left in between. The CDR3 sequence: CASSLSYSYNEQFF. As DNA, the CDR3 is TGTGCCAGTAGTCTCAGTTATTCCTACAATGAGCAGTTCTTC.

The chain combines TRBV30 with TRBJ2-7, with 8 nucleotides matching TRBD1. The CDR3 is 13 residues long. The ends lost 5 bases at V and 7 bases at J; junction bases unmatched: 10. CDR1 is GTSNPN, CDR2 SVGIG, per germline (reference sequence). As DNA, the CDR3 is TGTGCCTGGTCCCAGGGACAGGTGAGGGAGCAGTACGTC. Its translation: CAWSQGQVREQYV.

The chain combines TRBV18 with TRBJ1-3; D not certain. Trimming removed 3 bases at V and 2 bases at J, with 11 bases between. This CDR3 is 15 amino acids long. Germline V gene sequence: CDR1 KGHSH, CDR2 LQKENI. The CDR3 loop reads CASSPAGGTGNTIYF. CDR3 nucleotides: TGTGCCAGCTCACCCGCGGGCGGAACTGGAAACACCATATATTTT.

The rearrangement joins TRBV24-1 to TRBJ2-3, with TRBD2 matching over 7 bases. The CDR3 is made up of 15 amino acids. V was pared by 4 bases and J by 6 bases, with 9 bases of the junction left unmatched. Germline CDR1 and CDR2: KGHDR and SFDVKD. The CDR3 here is CATSDLRAGEDTQYF. CDR3 bases: TGTGCCACCAGTGACCTCCGGGCGGGAGAGGATACGCAGTATTTT.

The J gene is TRBJ1-1, the V gene TRBV29-1; D remains unclear. CDR1 and CDR2 from the germline V gene are SQVTM and ANQGSEA. The CDR3 is 11 amino acids. The V end was cut by 3 bases, the J end by 3 bases, with 5 bases between. CDR3 residues: CSVDPDTEAFF. The DNA for the CDR3 is TGCAGCGTTGATCCTGACACTGAAGCTTTCTTT.

V usage is TRBV9 and J usage is TRBJ1-3, with TRBD1 as a possible D gene (6 bases). Germline values: CDR1 SGDLS, CDR2 YYNGEE. This CDR3 contains 15 residues. V shed 4 bases and J shed 0 bases, with 11 bases lying between them. CDR3 nucleotide sequence: TGTGCCAGCAGCTCGACAGGAAGCTCTGGAAACACCATATATTTT. Its translation is CASSSTGSSGNTIYF.

The chain employs TRBV27 and TRBJ2-1; TRBD2 agrees at 14 bases. Germline V lookup: CDR1 MNHEY, CDR2 SMNVEV (reference sequence). V shed 6 bases and J 2 bases; nucleotides not matched to a gene: 3. This CDR3 has 16 residues. DNA for the CDR3: TGTGCCAGCAGGTCGGGACTAGCGGGGGCCTACAATGAGCAGTTCTTC. Protein product: CASRSGLAGAYNEQFF.

The chain recombines TRBV5-5 with TRBJ2-5; the D gene is possibly TRBD2 (6 bases). V lost 1 base and J lost 5, with 18 bases in between. This CDR3 has 16 residues. Germline values: CDR1 SGHKS, CDR2 YYEKEE (reference sequence). CDR3 loop: CASSLRGGSMGETQYF. DNA for the CDR3: TGTGCCAGCAGCTTGAGGGGAGGATCAATGGGGGAGACCCAGTACTTC. The entire variable domain, with the rest obtained from reference TRBV5-5 and TRBJ2-5, is as follows: DAGVTQSPTHLIKTRGQQVTLRCSPISGHKSVSWYQQVLGQGPQFIFQYYEKEERGRGNFPDRFSARQFPNYSSELNVNALLLGDSALYLCASSLRGGSMGETQYFGPGTRLLVL.

The chain carries TRBV10-1 and TRBJ2-7, with 7 bases lining up with TRBD2. The ends lost 8 bases at V and 5 bases at J; junction bases unmatched: 15. Germline CDR1 WNHNN, CDR2 SYGVQD (reference sequence). The CDR3 extends over 15 amino acids. The CDR3 is CASGMGGSGGNEQYF. The CDR3, as DNA: TGCGCCAGCGGAATGGGCGGGAGCGGAGGGAACGAGCAGTACTTC.

The rearrangement joins TRBV7-9 to TRBJ1-5; 8 bases map to TRBD1. With 4 bases clipped from V and 4 bases from J, the junction kept 6 bases outside the gene matches. CDR1 is SEHNR and CDR2 is FQNEAQ in the germline V gene (reference sequence). This CDR3 is 15 amino acids long. The CDR3 DNA follows: TGTGCCAGCAGCTCCAGCGGACAGGGAAATCAGCCCCAGCATTTT. This gives the protein CASSSSGQGNQPQHF.

V is TRBV19 and J is TRBJ1-4, with 8 bases matching TRBD1. Trimming removed 4 bases from V and 7 bases from J; junction bases left unmatched: 8. CDR1 and CDR2 (germline): LNHDA, SQIVND (reference sequence). There are 15 residues in the CDR3. The CDR3 sequence: CASSTTGTGGEKLFF. For the CDR3, the DNA is TGTGCCAGTAGTACAACCGGGACAGGAGGTGAAAAACTGTTTTTT.

The sample holds a few counts of this clone. The J gene is TRBJ1-5, the V gene TRBV27, with 8 bases identical to TRBD1. There are 13 residues in the CDR3. The trim removed 6 bases at V and 5 bases at J, leaving 3 bases unmatched. Germline values: CDR1 MNHEY, CDR2 SMNVEV (reference sequence). The CDR3 here is CASRGQVHQPQHF. Written as DNA, the CDR3 is TGTGCCAGCAGGGGACAGGTTCATCAGCCCCAGCATTTT.

The rearrangement uses TRBV5-4 and TRBJ2-7; the match to TRBD1 covers 9 bases. CDR3 length: 15 residues. CDR1 and CDR2 (germline): SGHNT, YYREEE (reference sequence). With 4 bases clipped from V and 2 bases from J, the junction kept 7 bases outside the gene matches. The DNA of the CDR3 is TGTGCCAGCAGCCCCCGGGACAGGGCCACCTACGAGCAGTACTTC. This sequence encodes CASSPRDRATYEQYF.

This sequence joins TRBV7-9 and TRBJ1-1, with TRBD1 identical over 10 bases. Germline loops: CDR1 SEHNR, CDR2 FQNEAQ (reference sequence). V shed 6 bases and J 6 bases; nucleotides not matched to a gene: 10. The CDR3 is 15 residues long. CDR3 amino acids: CASRAGTGDVAEAFF. CDR3 nucleotide sequence: TGTGCCAGCAGAGCCGGGACAGGGGATGTGGCTGAAGCTTTCTTT.

This chain links TRBV19 with TRBJ1-5; possible D gene TRBD1, 6 bases. This CDR3 region has 16 residues. V shed 6 bases and J shed 3 bases, with 18 bases lying between them. Germline CDR1 and CDR2: LNHDA and SQIVND (reference sequence). The CDR3 coding sequence is TGTGCCAGTAGGATTCCAGGGGCCCCCTCCAATCAGCCCCAGCATTTT. Amino acid sequence: CASRIPGAPSNQPQHF.

The chain combines TRBV5-5 with TRBJ1-2; possibly TRBD1 for D (6 bases). The ends were cut back, 4 bases at V and 0 bases at J, with 10 bases in the middle. The CDR3 extends over 14 amino acids. CDR1 SGHKS and CDR2 YYEKEE come from the germline V gene (reference sequence). DNA of the CDR3: TGTGCCAGCAGCAGGGACACAGCTAACTATGGCTACACCTTC. Its translation: CASSRDTANYGYTF.

The V and J genes are TRBV2 and TRBJ2-2, with TRBD1 matching over 7 bases. This CDR3 comprises 15 residues. J lost 4 bases, V lost 5 bases, and 7 bases had no gene match. CDR1 SNHLY and CDR2 FYNNEI come from the germline V gene. The CDR3, as DNA: TGTGCCAGCAGTACTCGACAGGGCAGCACCGGGGAGCTGTTTTTT. Protein: CASSTRQGSTGELFF.

V and J are TRBV27 and TRBJ1-2, with 7 bases fitting TRBD1. V was clipped by 4 bases and J by 5 bases; unmatched bases: 10. Germline CDR1 reads MNHEY; CDR2 reads SMNVEV (reference sequence). The CDR3 is made up of 15 amino acids. CDR3 sequence: CASSSRGFESYGYTF. DNA for the CDR3: TGTGCCAGCAGTTCCAGGGGGTTCGAGTCTTATGGCTACACCTTC.

V usage is TRBV2 and J usage is TRBJ1-1; tentative D call: TRBD1 (5 bases). This CDR3 is built from 15 residues. V was shortened by 7 bases and J by 0 bases, with 15 bases between the two germline ends. Germline CDR1 reads SNHLY; CDR2 reads FYNNEI. CDR3 bases: TGTGCCAGCACAAGACAGCAAAATTTGAACACTGAAGCTTTCTTT. It codes for CASTRQQNLNTEAFF. Drawing the rest from reference TRBV2 and TRBJ1-1, the complete variable domain is EPEVTQTPSHQVTQMGQEVILRCVPISNHLYFYWYRQILGQKVEFLVSFYNNEISEKSEIFDDQFSVERPDGSNFTLKIRSTKLEDSAMYFCASTRQQNLNTEAFFGQGTRLTVV.

This clone occurred a few times. The chain recombines TRBV3-1 (or the pseudogene TRBV3-2) with TRBJ2-2; the D gene is possibly TRBD1 (5 bases). V shed 8 bases and J shed 9 bases, with 10 bases lying between them. This CDR3 contains 11 residues. Looked up from germline, CDR1 is LGHDT and CDR2 is YNNKEL (reference sequence). Here the CDR3 reads CASGRGRELFF. Here the CDR3 DNA reads TGTGCCAGCGGAAGGGGTCGGGAGCTGTTTTTT.

The gene calls are TRBV11-3 and TRBJ1-1; no clear D gene. Trimming pared 2 bases from V and 4 bases from J, leaving 8 bases between. The CDR3 spans 13 residues. Germline CDR1 and CDR2: SGHNT and YENEEA. This CDR3 is CASSLWEGTEAFF. Here the CDR3 DNA reads TGTGCCAGCAGCTTATGGGAGGGCACTGAAGCTTTCTTT. The full variable domain, rest sourced from reference TRBV11-3 and TRBJ1-1, is EAGVVQSPRYKIIEKKQPVAFWCNPISGHNTLYWYLQNLGQGPELLIRYENEEAVDDSQLPKDRFSAERLKGVDSTLKIQPAELGDSAVYLCASSLWEGTEAFFGQGTRLTVV.

V is TRBV5-4 and J is TRBJ2-5; perhaps TRBD2 as D (6 bases). V was cut by 0 bases and J by 2 bases, with 14 bases left in between. Germline V CDR1 and CDR2: SGHNT, YYREEE (reference sequence). CDR3 length: 16 amino acids. The CDR3 DNA sequence: TGTGCCAGCAGCTTGGTTACCGGAGGGCGACAAGAGACCCAGTACTTC. Its protein is CASSLVTGGRQETQYF. The variable domain in full, with the rest retrieved from reference TRBV5-4 and TRBJ2-5, is ETGVTQSPTHLIKTRGQQVTLRCSSQSGHNTVSWYQQALGQGPQFIFQYYREEENGRGNFPPRFSGLQFPNYSSELNVNALELDDSALYLCASSLVTGGRQETQYFGPGTRLLVL.

The V and J genes are TRBV27 and TRBJ2-5; perhaps TRBD1 as D (5 bases). Looked up from germline, CDR1 is MNHEY and CDR2 is SMNVEV (reference sequence). The CDR3 is made up of 11 amino acids. V was shortened by 7 bases and J by 13 bases, with 16 bases between the two germline ends. The CDR3: CASIRPDTPYF. The CDR3 bases are TGTGCCAGCATAAGGCCGGACACACCGTACTTC.

V is TRBV6-5 and J is TRBJ1-5; no clear D gene. Germline CDR1 reads MNHEY; CDR2 reads SVGAGI. V gave up 10 bases and J gave up 6 bases, with 16 bases separating them. There are 13 residues in the CDR3. CDR3 sequence (DNA): TGTGCCACCAAGGCGGAGGTGGCTCAGCCCCAGCATTTT. As protein: CATKAEVAQPQHF.

V is TRBV7-9 and J is TRBJ2-1; possibly TRBD2 for D (6 bases). CDR1 is SEHNR and CDR2 is FQNEAQ in the germline V gene (reference sequence). CDR3 length equals 14 residues. V dropped 1 base and J dropped 8 bases, with 12 bases sitting between them. The CDR3 sequence is CASSLGGTRDEQFF. The CDR3 DNA reads as TGTGCCAGCAGCTTAGGGGGGACTCGCGATGAGCAGTTCTTC.

The chain employs TRBV12-3 or TRBV12-4 and TRBJ1-2, with unresolved D. There are 11 residues in the CDR3. V lost 7 bases and J lost 7, with 10 bases in between. The CDR3 sequence is CASTLDSGYTF. For the CDR3, the DNA is TGTGCCAGCACCCTCGACTCTGGCTACACCTTC.

As DNA, the CDR3 is TGTGCCAGCAGTGAGAAAAGACAGGGAAATTCACCCCTCCACTTT. Protein product: CASSEKRQGNSPLHF. V and J are TRBV6-1 and TRBJ1-6, with TRBD1 matching 7 bases. The CDR3 has 15 amino acids. Trimming took 3 bases from V and 7 from J; bases not matched to a gene: 6. CDR1 is MNHNS, CDR2 SASEGT, per germline.

This chain joins TRBV2 and TRBJ2-7; D is unclear. V gave up 4 bases and J gave up 4 bases, with 8 bases separating them. Per germline, CDR1 SNHLY and CDR2 FYNNEI. CDR3 size: 12 residues. CDR3 loop: CASSAVPYEQYF. The CDR3 region has the DNA TGTGCCAGCAGTGCGGTTCCGTACGAGCAGTACTTC. The full variable domain, with the rest looked up from reference TRBV2 and TRBJ2-7, is EPEVTQTPSHQVTQMGQEVILRCVPISNHLYFYWYRQILGQKVEFLVSFYNNEISEKSEIFDDQFSVERPDGSNFTLKIRSTKLEDSAMYFCASSAVPYEQYFGPGTRLTVT.

The V call is TRBV5-1, the J call TRBJ2-1, with D uncertain. The CDR3 has 14 residues. V was trimmed by 3 bases and J by 4 bases, leaving 11 bases between them. Germline lookup yields CDR1 SGHRS and CDR2 YFSETQ. CDR3 protein: CASSSPGRYNEQFF. CDR3 DNA sequence: TGCGCCAGCAGCTCCCCAGGCAGATACAATGAGCAGTTCTTC.

This clone was counted a single time. The chain is built from TRBV19 and TRBJ2-7, with 9 bases that match TRBD2. The ends lost 6 bases at V and 4 bases at J; junction bases unmatched: 16. The germline V gene encodes CDR1 LNHDA and CDR2 SQIVND (reference sequence). The CDR3 is 17 residues long. CDR3 in amino acids: CASSRPGGLAGEYEQYF. CDR3 bases: TGTGCCAGTAGCAGGCCAGGGGGGTTAGCGGGAGAGTACGAGCAGTACTTC.

This clone was seen once. J is TRBJ1-3 and V is TRBV27; D is undetermined. Germline CDR1 reads MNHEY; CDR2 reads SMNVEV (reference sequence). Trimming shortened V by 2 bases and J by 9 bases, and 14 bases separated the two germline ends. The CDR3 extends over 14 amino acids. The CDR3 sequence is CASSLTYEVGTIYF. CDR3 nucleotides: TGTGCCAGCAGTTTAACATATGAGGTCGGCACCATATATTTT.